The 26 T cell receptor beta chains listed next were all sequenced from one sample in a study of blood T cells in healthy people across ages (dated by TCRdb to the mid-2010s). The library relied on 5' RACE. Reads for this sample came from an Illumina HiSeq 2500. The second PCR ran for roughly 7 to 11 cycles and used a J-beta primer mix along with a sample-barcoded 5' primer. TCRdb reprocessing: public reads trimmed at Q25 with fastp, clones called with MiXCR, in-frame beta chains kept. CDR3 protein sequences are deduplicated, and each keeps its most common genes and DNA. The sample table records around 850,000 distinct CDR3 sequences; roughly 35% of these occur just once. Of the sample, about an eighth falls within the top ten clones. Sequenced input: blood. The origin of the receptors is a man between 18 and 35 years old in good health.

The chain employs TRBV5-1 and TRBJ1-1; D gene unclear. The CDR3 contains 15 residues. Germline V CDR1 and CDR2: SGHRS, YFSETQ. V gave up 5 bases and J gave up 1 base, with 15 bases separating them. This chain's CDR3 is CASRAQMTANTEAFF. The CDR3 DNA sequence: TGCGCCAGCAGGGCCCAAATGACCGCGAACACTGAAGCTTTCTTT.

This clonotype occurred many times. The V gene is TRBV20-1, the J gene TRBJ2-3; no clear D gene. Per the germline V gene, CDR1 is DFQATT and CDR2 is SNEGSKA (reference sequence). Trimming removed 6 bases from V and 2 bases from J, with 18 bases in between. The CDR3 is made up of 15 amino acids. As DNA, the CDR3 is TGCAGTGCCGTAATAGGCACAGACCTCACAGATACGCAGTATTTT. As protein: CSAVIGTDLTDTQYF.

J is TRBJ2-5 and V is TRBV12-3 or TRBV12-4; no clear D gene. The CDR3 is made up of 14 amino acids. V lost 3 bases and J lost 5, with 13 bases in between. The CDR3 region is CASSLKGSAETQYF. Here the CDR3 DNA reads TGTGCCAGCAGTTTGAAGGGTTCTGCGGAGACCCAGTACTTC.

The sample holds many counts of this clonotype. DNA for the CDR3: TGTGCCAGCAGCCAATCACTCGCGGGCAGTTTTTCTAACTATGGCTACACCTTC. Protein: CASSQSLAGSFSNYGYTF. The chain is built from TRBV7-2 and TRBJ1-2; no reliable D call. Looked up from germline, CDR1 is SGHTA and CDR2 is FQGNSA. The V end was cut by 5 bases, the J end by 0 bases, with 22 bases between. The CDR3 spans 18 residues.

This clonotype was recorded at least ten times. The chain is built from TRBV4-3 and TRBJ1-2, with a weak D call TRBD1 (6 bases). V was pared by 0 bases and J by 4 bases, with 9 bases between. The germline CDR1 and CDR2 sequences are LGHNA and YSLEER. There are 14 residues in the CDR3. The CDR3 spells CASSQEGRGYGYTF. In nucleotides, the CDR3 is TGCGCCAGCAGCCAAGAAGGCAGGGGCTATGGCTACACCTTC.

The rearrangement links TRBV7-9 to TRBJ2-1; D gene unclear. Gene TRBJ2-7 matches the end of the DNA better, so the J call may be wrong. This CDR3 has 17 residues. CDR1 SEHNR and CDR2 FQNEAQ come from the germline V gene (reference sequence). CDR3 loop: CASSLVIRVLEVNEQYF. The CDR3 bases are TGTGCCAGCAGCTTGGTGATTAGGGTGTTAGAGGTCAATGAGCAGTACTTC.

The chain recombines TRBV29-1 with TRBJ2-4; the D gene is possibly TRBD2 (5 bases). From germline, CDR1 is SQVTM and CDR2 ANQGSEA. CDR3 length equals 11 residues. Trimming stripped 6 bases from V and 13 bases from J, with 16 bases between. The chain's CDR3 is CSVGAGIEQYF. The CDR3 DNA sequence: TGCAGCGTGGGAGCTGGTATTGAGCAGTACTTC.

Turning to this clonotype: The germline gene is not matched at one end of the junction; a read error may be the cause. The chain links TRBV2 to TRBJ1-6; 8 bases fit TRBD1. The CDR3 consists of 15 residues. Per the germline V gene, CDR1 is SNHLY and CDR2 is FYNNEI. CDR3 amino acids: CASSITGGHNSPPHF. The DNA of the CDR3 is TGTGCCAGCAGTATCACAGGGGGGCATAATTCACCCCCCCACTTT. The complete variable domain, with remaining parts taken from reference TRBV2 and TRBJ1-6, reads EPEVTQTPSHQVTQMGQEVILRCVPISNHLYFYWYRQILGQKVEFLVSFYNNEISEKSEIFDDQFSVERPDGSNFTLKIRSTKLEDSAMYFCASSITGGHNSPPHFGNGTRLTVT.

This clonotype turned up a few times. The J gene is TRBJ1-5, the V gene TRBV12-3 or TRBV12-4; no clear D. The CDR3 has 15 residues. V lost 7 bases and J 3 bases, leaving 16 bases between the germline ends. CDR3 amino acids: CASTFTSGPNQPQHF. CDR3 coding DNA: TGTGCCAGCACCTTTACTTCGGGCCCCAATCAGCCCCAGCATTTT.

This clonotype was counted a few times. V usage is TRBV20-1 and J usage is TRBJ1-1; D uncertain. The length of the CDR3 is 13 residues. Germline-derived CDR1 and CDR2 are DFQATT and SNEGSKA (reference sequence). V was shortened by 4 bases and J by 8 bases, with 17 bases between the two germline ends. The CDR3 loop reads CSATRTAATEAFF. DNA for the CDR3: TGCAGTGCTACCCGAACGGCAGCCACAGAAGCTTTCTTT.

This chain connects TRBV7-6 to TRBJ1-6; D is undetermined. Germline V gives CDR1 SGHVS, CDR2 FNYEAQ. This CDR3 region has 14 residues. Trimming shortened V by 5 bases and J by 7 bases, and 12 bases separated the two germline ends. The CDR3 here is CASSPVGSNSPLHF. In DNA form, the CDR3 reads TGTGCCAGCAGCCCTGTAGGGTCCAATTCACCCCTCCACTTT.

In this sample, this clonotype turned up a few times. The chain has TRBV11-2 and TRBJ2-1; D is possibly TRBD2 (6 bases). The length of the CDR3 is 17 residues. The V and J ends lost 4 bases and 5 bases respectively, with 21 bases between them. Germline V gene data show CDR1 as SGHAT and CDR2 as FQNNGV. The CDR3 region has the DNA TGTGCCAGCAGCTCCCGAGCAAGTCTAGCGAATCACAATGAGCAGTTCTTC. Its protein is CASSSRASLANHNEQFF.

This clonotype was observed a few times. This chain links TRBV20-1 with TRBJ1-5; TRBD1 agrees at 9 bases. This CDR3 spans 17 amino acids. Germline CDR1 reads DFQATT; CDR2 reads SNEGSKA (reference sequence). Trimming removed 5 bases from V and 0 bases from J; junction bases left unmatched: 11. CDR3 residues: CSAAETGTGISNQPQHF. CDR3 bases: TGCAGTGCTGCCGAAACCGGGACAGGGATTAGCAATCAGCCCCAGCATTTT.

The rearrangement links TRBV5-1 to TRBJ1-1; D is unresolved. V shed 1 base and J shed 0 bases, with 13 bases lying between them. CDR1 and CDR2 from the germline V gene are SGHRS and YFSETQ. There are 16 residues in the CDR3. The chain's CDR3 is CASSLRAAKVNTEAFF. CDR3 nucleotides: TGCGCCAGCAGCTTGAGGGCAGCCAAAGTGAACACTGAAGCTTTCTTT.

This clonotype was seen a handful of times. This chain links TRBV20-1 with TRBJ2-3; the match to TRBD2 covers 7 bases. The V and J ends lost 4 bases and 6 bases, in that order; junction bases with no gene match: 7. The CDR3 totals 13 residues. Germline loops: CDR1 DFQATT, CDR2 SNEGSKA (reference sequence). This CDR3 reads CSAKAGRADTQYF. CDR3 nucleotides: TGCAGTGCTAAGGCAGGGAGGGCGGATACGCAGTATTTT.

This clonotype was seen ten or more times. This chain uses TRBV12-3 or TRBV12-4 with TRBJ2-7, with D tentatively TRBD2 (5 bases). Trimming stripped 5 bases from V and 4 bases from J, with 18 bases between. The CDR3 has 15 residues. The CDR3 sequence is CASSGYGESSYEQYF. CDR3 bases: TGTGCCAGCAGTGGGTACGGGGAGTCGTCGTACGAGCAGTACTTC.

This clonotype has a handful of counts. This rearrangement joins TRBV5-5 to TRBJ2-6; D not certain. Germline V lookup: CDR1 SGHKS, CDR2 YYEKEE (reference sequence). Trimming left V 3 bases short and J 2 bases short, with 6 bases between. The CDR3 totals 14 residues. The CDR3 nucleotides read TGTGCCAGCAGCTCGGACCCTGGGGCCAACGTCCTGACTTTC. It translates to CASSSDPGANVLTF.

The V call is TRBV12-3 or TRBV12-4, the J call TRBJ1-3; D uncertain. CDR3 length: 14 residues. Trimming removed 8 bases from V and 2 bases from J, with 13 bases in between. The chain's CDR3 is CASGLGRTGNTIYF. In nucleotides, the CDR3 is TGTGCCAGCGGTCTCGGCAGAACTGGAAACACCATATATTTT.

CDR3 residues: CASSQDMTSYEQYF. In DNA, the CDR3 is TGCGCCAGCAGCCAAGATATGACCTCCTACGAGCAGTACTTC. The chain combines TRBV4-3 with TRBJ2-7, with D hard to call. Germline values: CDR1 LGHNA, CDR2 YSLEER. This CDR3 comprises 14 residues. The V end lost 0 bases, the J end lost 0 bases, and 6 bases lay between the germline ends.

This clonotype was observed once. The chain uses TRBV4-2 and TRBJ2-5, with 7 bases that match TRBD2. Gene TRBJ2-7 matches the end of the DNA better, so the J call may be wrong. CDR3 size: 13 residues. CDR1 and CDR2 (germline): LGHNA, YNFKEQ. The CDR3 coding sequence is TGTGCCAGCAGCCAGGGACTACGATACGAGCAGTACTTC. Translated, it gives CASSQGLRYEQYF.

This rearrangement joins TRBV24-1 to TRBJ2-3; 12 nucleotides agree with TRBD1. V gave up 4 bases and J gave up 4 bases; unmatched junction bases: 5. The CDR3 is 16 residues long. In germline, CDR1 is KGHDR, CDR2 SFDVKD. The CDR3 region is CATSDTGTGGPDTQYF. The CDR3 region has the DNA TGTGCCACCAGTGACACCGGGACAGGGGGCCCAGATACGCAGTATTTT.

V gene TRBV29-1 combines with J gene TRBJ2-7; no clear D gene. The better agreement between TRBJ2-5 and the DNA end casts doubt on the J call. The CDR3 length is 12 residues. Per the germline V gene, CDR1 is SQVTM and CDR2 is ANQGSEA. CDR3: CSVTDCQETQYF. CDR3 DNA: TGCAGCGTCACCGACTGCCAAGAGACCCAGTACTTC.

The chain links TRBV6-6 to TRBJ1-5; D remains unclear. V was cut by 4 bases and J by 0 bases, with 13 bases left in between. The CDR3 is 16 amino acids. The germline V gene has CDR1 MNHNY and CDR2 SVGAGI (reference sequence). CDR3 protein: CASSSPRVGSNQPQHF. As DNA, the CDR3 is TGTGCCAGCAGTTCACCCCGGGTGGGTAGCAATCAGCCCCAGCATTTT.

This clonotype appeared many times. The chain employs TRBV12-3 or TRBV12-4 and TRBJ1-4; no clear D. The CDR3 loop spans 18 amino acids. V was pared by 3 bases and J by 8 bases, with 25 bases between. CDR3 region: CASSFRRQADAWMEKLFF. CDR3 nucleotide sequence: TGTGCCAGCAGTTTTAGAAGGCAGGCGGATGCCTGGATGGAAAAACTGTTTTTT.

This clonotype was seen only a few times. The chain employs TRBV28 and TRBJ1-1; 9 positions agree with TRBD1. This CDR3 comprises 13 residues. Trimming removed 4 bases from V and 10 bases from J; junction bases left unmatched: 7. In germline, CDR1 is MDHEN, CDR2 SYDVKM. The DNA of the CDR3 is TGTGCCAGCAGTTACCCGGGGACAGGGCTAGCTTTCTTT. Its protein is CASSYPGTGLAFF.

This clonotype was observed a handful of times. This chain uses TRBV28 with TRBJ2-1; the D gene is possibly TRBD2 (5 bases). Per germline, CDR1 MDHEN and CDR2 SYDVKM. With 4 bases removed from V and 7 bases from J, the gap between germline ends came to 14 bases. The CDR3 is 14 residues long. CDR3 in amino acids: CASSSPSPVNEQFF. CDR3 coding DNA: TGTGCCAGCAGTTCCCCTAGCCCGGTTAATGAGCAGTTCTTC.